The 16 T cell receptor beta chains in this list originate from one sample, sequenced in a study of cytomegalovirus exposure and HLA in healthy donors. The PCR employed 60 Vbeta primers together with 13 Jbeta primers. Here immunoSEQ multiplex PCR was the method, and the copy in TCRdb shows in-frame clones only, minus some. This sample has about 160,000 clones, with roughly 84% found just once. The sequencing input was PBMCs. These receptors were collected from a man aged 18-30 years in good health and CMV-seropositive.

The chain uses TRBV10-3 and TRBJ2-2; TRBD2 aligns across 8 bases. The J segment lost 1 base and the V segment lost 8 bases, leaving 9 bases of the junction unmatched. Germline assignment: CDR1 ENHRY and CDR2 SYGVKD. CDR3 size: 16 residues. This chain's CDR3 is CAIPNKAGENTGELFF. CDR3 nucleotide sequence: TGTGCCATCCCGAATAAAGCGGGGGAGAACACCGGGGAGCTGTTTTTT.

V usage is TRBV7-2 and J usage is TRBJ1-2, with D maybe TRBD1 (6 bases). CDR3 length: 14 amino acids. The germline CDR1 and CDR2 sequences are SGHTA and FQGNSA. V was trimmed by 3 bases and J by 5 bases, leaving 13 bases between them. In DNA, the CDR3 is TGTGCCAGCAGCTTGGATCGGCAGGGGTATGGCTACACCTTC. This codes for CASSLDRQGYGYTF.

The V gene is TRBV7-3, the J gene TRBJ1-4; no clear D. The length of the CDR3 is 13 residues. The germline CDR1 and CDR2 sequences are SGHTA and FQGTGA. V was cut by 0 bases and J by 8 bases, with 7 bases left in between. The CDR3 loop is CASSLTAGEKLFF. The DNA of the CDR3 is TGTGCCAGCAGCTTAACGGCGGGGGAAAAACTGTTTTTT.

On this clone: The germline gene is not matched at one end of the junction; a read error may be the cause. This chain links TRBV10-3 with TRBJ2-6; 7 nucleotides align to TRBD1. Germline V gene sequence: CDR1 ENHRY, CDR2 SYGVKD. The CDR3 covers 13 residues. The CDR3 DNA is TGTGCCATACAGGGGAATGGGGCCAACGGCCTGACTTTC. This codes for CAIQGNGANGLTF.

The J gene is TRBJ1-1, the V gene TRBV4-1; 7 nucleotides agree with TRBD1. CDR3 length: 14 residues. After removal of 4 bases from V and 2 bases from J, the junction contained 4 bases not matched to a gene. CDR1 is MGHRA and CDR2 is YSYEKL in the germline V gene. The CDR3 region has the DNA TGCGCCAGCAGCCCCCGACAGGGAAACACTGAAGCTTTCTTT. Protein sequence: CASSPRQGNTEAFF.

This clone was seen more than once but under ten times. The genes are TRBV19 and TRBJ1-6; 8 bases are a match to TRBD1. Germline values: CDR1 LNHDA, CDR2 SQIVND (reference sequence). V dropped 3 bases and J dropped 9; count of bases not matched to a gene: 4. The CDR3 has 14 amino acids. CDR3: CASSMQGAGSPLHF. The CDR3 DNA reads as TGTGCCAGTAGTATGCAGGGGGCCGGTTCACCCCTCCACTTT.

The chain combines TRBV6-1 with TRBJ2-5; tentative D call: TRBD2 (6 bases). Per germline, CDR1 MNHNS and CDR2 SASEGT. V was shortened by 3 bases and J by 1 base, with 12 bases between the two germline ends. The CDR3 totals 15 residues. The CDR3 loop reads CASSDTPGLQETQYF. In DNA, the CDR3 is TGTGCCAGCAGTGATACCCCGGGACTCCAAGAGACCCAGTACTTC.

The chain carries TRBV30 and TRBJ1-1; perhaps TRBD1 as D (6 bases). The CDR3 sequence is 14 residues long. Germline V gives CDR1 GTSNPN, CDR2 SVGIG (reference sequence). The V and J ends lost 0 bases and 1 base respectively, with 9 bases between them. CDR3 loop: CAWSVTGSNTEAFF. For the CDR3, the DNA is TGTGCCTGGAGTGTGACAGGATCGAACACTGAAGCTTTCTTT.

This clone is a singleton in its sample. The V call is TRBV10-1, the J call TRBJ2-7; D perhaps matches TRBD1 (6 bases). The germline V gene encodes CDR1 WNHNN and CDR2 SYGVQD (reference sequence). The CDR3 sequence is 14 residues long. Trimming took off 5 bases at V and 4 bases at J, with 15 bases between the two ends. This CDR3 reads CASSIIRTGYEQYF. The CDR3 DNA is TGCGCCAGCAGTATAATAAGAACAGGGTACGAGCAGTACTTC.

This chain connects TRBV5-4 to TRBJ2-2, with D perhaps matching TRBD1 (6 bases). Looked up from germline, CDR1 is SGHNT and CDR2 is YYREEE (reference sequence). The V end lost 1 base, the J end lost 4 bases, and 11 bases lay between the germline ends. This CDR3 is 15 amino acids long. DNA for the CDR3: TGTGCCAGCAGCTTGCTGGCAGGGGTCACCGGGGAGCTGTTTTTT. Amino acids: CASSLLAGVTGELFF.

The chain links TRBV7-6 to TRBJ1-3; D is perhaps TRBD1 (5 bases). The CDR3 covers 16 residues. Germline V gene data show CDR1 as SGHVS and CDR2 as FNYEAQ. V was cut by 3 bases and J by 2 bases, with 14 bases left in between. CDR3 residues: CASSLGDSEAGNTIYF. The CDR3 DNA is TGTGCCAGCAGCTTGGGCGACAGTGAGGCTGGAAACACCATATATTTT. The complete variable domain, with remaining parts taken from reference TRBV7-6 and TRBJ1-3, reads GAGVSQSPRYKVTKRGQDVALRCDPISGHVSLYWYRQALGQGPEFLTYFNYEAQQDKSGLPNDRFSAERPEGSISTLTIQRTEQRDSAMYRCASSLGDSEAGNTIYFGEGSWLTVV.

This chain joins TRBV7-8 and TRBJ2-7; 7 nucleotides agree with TRBD1. The germline gives CDR1 SGHVS, CDR2 FQNEAQ. Germline trimming cut 5 bases from V and 3 bases from J; bases unmatched to any gene: 13. The CDR3 runs to 16 residues. The CDR3 loop is CASSQETGDVFYEQYF. The DNA for the CDR3 is TGTGCCAGCAGCCAAGAAACAGGGGACGTTTTCTACGAGCAGTACTTC.

The count of this clone is one. The V gene is TRBV18, the J gene TRBJ1-1, with 7 nucleotides matching TRBD1. Germline trimming cut 1 base from V and 6 bases from J; bases unmatched to any gene: 8. Germline CDR1 and CDR2: KGHSH and LQKENI. CDR3 length: 15 residues. The DNA for the CDR3 is TGTGCCAGCTCACCACAGGGTTCCCAGGGGGCTGAAGCTTTCTTT. Translated, it gives CASSPQGSQGAEAFF. The entire variable domain, with the rest obtained from reference TRBV18 and TRBJ1-1, is as follows: NAGVMQNPRHLVRRRGQEARLRCSPMKGHSHVYWYRQLPEEGLKFMVYLQKENIIDESGMPKERFSAEFPKEGPSILRIQQVVRGDSAAYFCASSPQGSQGAEAFFGQGTRLTVV.

The genes are TRBV5-1 and TRBJ2-7; 11 nucleotides line up with TRBD1. After removal of 3 bases from V and 4 bases from J, the junction contained 6 bases not matched to a gene. The CDR3 is 15 amino acids. Germline CDR1 SGHRS, CDR2 YFSETQ. CDR3 coding DNA: TGCGCCAGCAGCTCGGGACAGGGGGGGTGGTACGAGCAGTACTTC. Its translation is CASSSGQGGWYEQYF.

The chain recombines TRBV7-9 with TRBJ1-1; TRBD1 aligns across 9 bases. The CDR3 is 13 amino acids. V was clipped by 1 base and J by 6 bases; unmatched bases: 0. Germline loops: CDR1 SEHNR, CDR2 FQNEAQ (reference sequence). CDR3 coding DNA: TGTGCCAGCAGCTTAGGACAGGGGGCTGAAGCTTTCTTT. Amino acids: CASSLGQGAEAFF.

The chain is built from TRBV4-1 and TRBJ2-1; 9 bases fit TRBD2. With V trimmed by 4 bases and J by 6 bases, 7 bases remained unmatched. Per germline, CDR1 MGHRA and CDR2 YSYEKL. CDR3 length: 15 residues. The CDR3 protein is CASSRSTSGINEQFF. CDR3 in DNA: TGCGCCAGCAGCCGATCGACTAGCGGAATCAATGAGCAGTTCTTC.